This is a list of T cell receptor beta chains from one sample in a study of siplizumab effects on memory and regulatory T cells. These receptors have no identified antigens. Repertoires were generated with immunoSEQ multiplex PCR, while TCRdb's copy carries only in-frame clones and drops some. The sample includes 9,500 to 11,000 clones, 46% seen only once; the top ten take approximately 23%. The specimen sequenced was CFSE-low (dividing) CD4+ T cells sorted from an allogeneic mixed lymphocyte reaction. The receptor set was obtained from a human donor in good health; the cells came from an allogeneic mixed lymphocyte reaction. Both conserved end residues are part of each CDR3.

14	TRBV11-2	CASSLMTGYNEQFF
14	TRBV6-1	CASSRASRWETQYF
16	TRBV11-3	CASSPDGGRAAYEQYF
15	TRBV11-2	CASSFEGAVTGELFF
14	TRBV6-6	CASSYSDRVYGYTF
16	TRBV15	CATSRARREGPDTQYF
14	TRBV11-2	CASSLGTAADTQYF
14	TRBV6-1	CATVGMTRTDTQYF
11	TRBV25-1	CASRLWTEAFF
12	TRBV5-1	CASSLGGDTQYF
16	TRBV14	CASSQPGLAGSNEQFF
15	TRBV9	CASSANARRSGELFF
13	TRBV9	CASSVDQGGELFF
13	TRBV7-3	CASSFGRKETQYF
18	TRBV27	CASSRVTGTVTTLNEQFF
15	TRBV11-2	CASSLALQALSEQYF
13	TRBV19	CASSIGGTYEQYF
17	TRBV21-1	CASSKKPSGQFFAEQYF
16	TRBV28	CASSLLGQGIYEKLFF
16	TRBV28	CASQKRTGTGVTEAFF
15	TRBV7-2	CASSQDRRVTDTQYF
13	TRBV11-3	CASSLGRSDEQYF
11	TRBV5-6	CAGSSSYEQYF
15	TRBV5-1	CASSSTGYGTGELFF
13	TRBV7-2	CASSGSARNTQYF
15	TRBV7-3	CASSLMGQGGGGYTF
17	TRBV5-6	CASSLPTVLAGKYEQYF
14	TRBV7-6	CASCQGTSTDTQYF
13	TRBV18	CASSSRLDEKLFF
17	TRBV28	CASSPRIGAGGGYEQYF